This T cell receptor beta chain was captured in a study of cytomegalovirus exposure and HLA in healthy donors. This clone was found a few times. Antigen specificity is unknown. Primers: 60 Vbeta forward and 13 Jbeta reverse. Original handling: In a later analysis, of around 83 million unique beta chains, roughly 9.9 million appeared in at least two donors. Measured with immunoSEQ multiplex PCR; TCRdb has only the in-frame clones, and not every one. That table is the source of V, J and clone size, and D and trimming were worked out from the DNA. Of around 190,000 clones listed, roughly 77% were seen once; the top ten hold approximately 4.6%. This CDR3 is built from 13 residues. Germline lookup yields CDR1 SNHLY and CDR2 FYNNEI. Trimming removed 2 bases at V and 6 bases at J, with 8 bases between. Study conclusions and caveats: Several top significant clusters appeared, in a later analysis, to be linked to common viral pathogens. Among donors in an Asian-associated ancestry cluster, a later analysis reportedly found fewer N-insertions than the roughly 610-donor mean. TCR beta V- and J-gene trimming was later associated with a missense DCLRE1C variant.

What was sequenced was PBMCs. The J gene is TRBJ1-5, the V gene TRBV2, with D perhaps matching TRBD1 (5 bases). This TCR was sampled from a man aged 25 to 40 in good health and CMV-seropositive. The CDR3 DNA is TGTGCCAGCAGTGAAACGGGGGTTCAGCCCCAGCATTTT. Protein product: CASSETGVQPQHF.